These T cell receptor beta chains were read from a single sample in a study of response to subunit inactivated influenza vaccine. TCRdb fed the RT-PCR reads into MiXCR, producing one record per CDR3 protein. This sample has approximately 480,000 distinct CDR3 sequences; about 10% occur once, and the top ten carry over 9.5%. The specimen comprised PBMCs from blood, sampled roughly 6 weeks after vaccination. The receptors derive from a man aged 45-65 years who received an inactivated influenza vaccine. Both conserved end residues are part of each CDR3. Each record gives: J gene, V gene, clone size, D gene, CDR3 DNA, CDR3 protein. D genes are given only for firm matches. Clone sizes are given selectively: once, few, many, or a class where the clone is expanded.

>TRBJ2-1|TRBV5-1|many|TRBD1
TGCGCCAGCCGACAGGGCGGTGAGCAGTTCTTC
CASRQGGEQFF
>TRBJ2-7|TRBV9|few|-
TGTGCCAGCAGCGTAGCTGTCACTACCTACGAGCAGTACTTC
CASSVAVTTYEQYF
>TRBJ1-6|TRBV4-2|few|-
TGTGCCAGCAGCCAAGTGGGAAGTGATTCCTATAATTCACCCCTCCACTTT
CASSQVGSDSYNSPLHF
>TRBJ2-7|TRBV6-1|many|-
TGTGCCAGCAGTCGGAACAGGGTTACTCCTTACGAGCAGTACTTC
CASSRNRVTPYEQYF
>TRBJ2-5|TRBV5-1|few|-
TGCGCCAGCAGCTTCCGGACTCGGGAAGAGACCCAGTACTTC
CASSFRTREETQYF
>TRBJ2-5|TRBV7-6|few|TRBD1
TGTGCCAGCAGCTTAGAGGGACAGGGGGCATGGGAGACCCAGTACTTC
CASSLEGQGAWETQYF
>TRBJ2-1|TRBV4-2|-|TRBD2
TGTGCCAGCAGCCAAGACTGGAGGGGACTAGCCGCCAATGAGCAGTTCTTC
CASSQDWRGLAANEQFF
>TRBJ2-5|TRBV10-3|many|TRBD1
TGTGCCATCAGTCCGGGACAGAAAGAGACCCAGTACTTC
CAISPGQKETQYF
>TRBJ2-7|TRBV7-2|-|TRBD2
TGTGCCAGCAGCTCCCGATGGGCAAGCGGGAACGAGCAGTACTTC
CASSSRWASGNEQYF
>TRBJ2-7|TRBV20-1|few|-
TGCAGTGCTAGAGGCAGGACCTACGAGCAGTACTTC
CSARGRTYEQYF
>TRBJ1-5|TRBV7-2|-|-
TGTGCCAGCAGCTTCGGTGGATCTAGCAATCAGCCCCAGCATTTT
CASSFGGSSNQPQHF
>TRBJ2-5|TRBV12-3/TRBV12-4|-|-
TGTGCCAGCAGTTTAATTGACAACCAAGAGACCCAGTACTTC
CASSLIDNQETQYF
>TRBJ2-1|TRBV5-1|few|-
TGCGCCAGCAGCTCCGCGTCCAGCTACAATGAGCAGTTCTTC
CASSSASSYNEQFF
>TRBJ1-2|TRBV7-8|-|-
TGTGCCAGCAGTCCAAGTAGACAGTCCTACAACTATGGCTACACCTTC
CASSPSRQSYNYGYTF
>TRBJ2-7|TRBV5-6|-|-
TGTGCCAGCAGCTTGTACAAGACCTACGAGCAGTACTTC
CASSLYKTYEQYF
>TRBJ2-7|TRBV7-9|-|-
TGTGCCAGCAGCTTAGTGGCCGGGAGCAGCTCCTACGAGCAGTACTTC
CASSLVAGSSSYEQYF
>TRBJ1-6|TRBV7-8|-|-
TGTGCCAGCACCCTTAGGTTTCCAGGTCCGGGGTCACCCCTCCACTTT
CASTLRFPGPGSPLHF
>TRBJ2-5|TRBV28|-|-
TGTGCCAGCAGTTTCCCTCCCCGGGGAGAGACCCAGTACTTC
CASSFPPRGETQYF
>TRBJ2-5|TRBV20-1|many|-
TGCAGTGCTAGGGAAGGCATGGAGACCCAGTACTTC
CSAREGMETQYF
>TRBJ2-7|TRBV20-1|many|-
TGCAGTGCTAGAGTTTCTTCATGGGGCTACGAGCAGTACTTC
CSARVSSWGYEQYF
>TRBJ2-7|TRBV4-2|-|TRBD2
TGTGCCAGCAGCCAAGGTGGGCTGGGACTAGCGAAAATCTCCTACGAGCAGTACTTC
CASSQGGLGLAKISYEQYF
>TRBJ2-7|TRBV4-1|-|-
TGCGCCAGCAGCCAAGATCGTAACTTCCCCTACGAGCAGTACTTC
CASSQDRNFPYEQYF
>TRBJ2-7|TRBV4-3|few|-
TGCGCCAGCAGCCAAGTAAAAGGATACGAGCAGTACTTC
CASSQVKGYEQYF
>TRBJ2-1|TRBV12-3/TRBV12-4|many|TRBD2
TGTGCCAGCAGTTTAGTGGTAGCGGGGGTCTCCTACAATGAGCAGTTCTTC
CASSLVVAGVSYNEQFF
>TRBJ2-6|TRBV14|-|TRBD2
TGTGCCAGCAGCCTTGGACTAGCGGGGATGATCTCTGGGGCCAACGTCCTGACTTTC
CASSLGLAGMISGANVLTF
>TRBJ2-1|TRBV18|few|-
TGTGCCAGCTCACCTCTAATCAATGAGCAGTTCTTC
CASSPLINEQFF
>TRBJ1-6|TRBV11-2|-|TRBD1
TGTGCCAGCAGAGAACCGGGACAGGGGTTTAATTCACCCCTCCACTTT
CASREPGQGFNSPLHF
>TRBJ2-1|TRBV20-1|many|TRBD2
TGCAGTGCTAGAGGACTAGCGGGGAATGAGCAGTTCTTC
CSARGLAGNEQFF
>TRBJ1-1|TRBV7-8|few|-
TGTGCCAGCAGCTTCAGTCTCTTTAACATGAACACTGAAGCTTTCTTT
CASSFSLFNMNTEAFF
>TRBJ2-3|TRBV29-1|-|TRBD2
TGCAGCGTTGAACACCGCGGGAGGCTTAGGGGGCAGTATTTT
CSVEHRGRLRGQYF
>TRBJ2-2|TRBV24-1|few|TRBD1
TGTGCCACCAGTGATACGGGACAGTTCCCCGGGGAGCTGTTTTTT
CATSDTGQFPGELFF
>TRBJ1-6|TRBV5-1|few|-
TGCGCCAGCAGCCTTGAGTTGGGTATCAGAAATTCACCCCTCCACTTT
CASSLELGIRNSPLHF
>TRBJ1-6|TRBV4-3|few|-
TGCGCCAGCAGCCAAGCACAGATGGGTAATTCACCCCTCCACTTT
CASSQAQMGNSPLHF
>TRBJ2-5|TRBV5-1|-|TRBD2
TGCGCCAGCAGCGGATACGGGAGGGGCAAGGAGACCCAGTACTTC
CASSGYGRGKETQYF
>TRBJ1-4|TRBV5-1|-|-
TGCGCCAGCAGCCCGGGGGGCGCAGTTCCGGAAAAACTGTTTTTT
CASSPGGAVPEKLFF
>TRBJ2-5|TRBV7-6|-|TRBD2
TGTGCCAGCAGCCGGGGACTAGATCGGGAGACCCAGTACTTC
CASSRGLDRETQYF
>TRBJ2-1|TRBV20-1|few|-
TGCAGTGCTAGATTAGGGCGGAACAATGAGCAGTTCTTC
CSARLGRNNEQFF
>TRBJ2-7|TRBV7-2|few|-
TGTGCCAGCAGCTCCCAAGCCCGATCCTACGAGCAGTACTTC
CASSSQARSYEQYF
>TRBJ1-2|TRBV7-2|few|-
TGTGCCAGCAGCGAAGCAGGGATTGGCTATGGCTACACCTTC
CASSEAGIGYGYTF
>TRBJ2-7|TRBV4-3|-|-
TGCGCCAGCAGCCAAGATGGCAGTTACGAGCAGTACTTC
CASSQDGSYEQYF
>TRBJ2-1|TRBV4-3|-|TRBD1
TGCGCCAGCAGTCTACGACAGGGAGAGCAGTTCTTC
CASSLRQGEQFF
>TRBJ2-7|TRBV12-3/TRBV12-4|many|-
TGTGCCACCCAGACGGCCGGCGGGGAGCAGTACTTC
CATQTAGGEQYF
>TRBJ2-3|TRBV6-1|many|-
TGTGCCAGCAGTCGTAACCCGGCCCGCACAGATACGCAGTATTTT
CASSRNPARTDTQYF
>TRBJ2-1|TRBV4-3|few|-
TGCGCCAGCAGCCAAGATTCCCGGTTTAGGGGCTCCTACAATGAGCAGTTCTTC
CASSQDSRFRGSYNEQFF
>TRBJ2-1|TRBV15|few|-
TGTGCCACCAGCAGAGGAGGGGTTGGTAATGAGCAGTTCTTC
CATSRGGVGNEQFF
>TRBJ2-7|TRBV7-9|few|-
TGTGCCAGCAGCATTGTTAGCGGATACTCCTACGAGCAGTACTTC
CASSIVSGYSYEQYF
>TRBJ1-2|TRBV25-1|-|-
TGTGCCAGCAGTGAATTCTATGGCTACACCTTC
CASSEFYGYTF
>TRBJ2-2|TRBV20-1|many|TRBD2
TGCAGTGCGCCGCCCGAGCGGGGTTACACCGGGGAGCTGTTTTTT
CSAPPERGYTGELFF
>TRBJ2-5|TRBV29-1|many|-
TGCAGCGTTTGGTGGGGCTCGGAGACCCAGTACTTC
CSVWWGSETQYF
>TRBJ2-2|TRBV9|once|-
TGTGCCAGCAGCGTTGGGATAACCGGGGAGCTGTTTTTT
CASSVGITGELFF
>TRBJ2-3|TRBV6-1|-|TRBD1
TGTGCCAGCAGTGCTACTCCGGGACAGGGTATTGCAGATACGCAGTATTTT
CASSATPGQGIADTQYF
>TRBJ1-4|TRBV12-3/TRBV12-4|many|TRBD1
TGTGCCAGCAGTCTCAACAGGGGTGAAAAACTGTTTTTT
CASSLNRGEKLFF
>TRBJ2-5|TRBV4-3|many|TRBD1
TGCGCCAGCAGCCAAGATCCGACAGGGAAAGGGACCCAGTACTTC
CASSQDPTGKGTQYF
>TRBJ2-3|TRBV7-9|-|-
TGTGCCAGCAGCTCGCCACTAGTGGCGGCAGATACGCAGTATTTT
CASSSPLVAADTQYF
>TRBJ2-3|TRBV12-3/TRBV12-4|-|TRBD2
TGTGCCAGCAGTCCTCCGACTAGCGGGGATACGCAGTATTTT
CASSPPTSGDTQYF
>TRBJ1-3|TRBV7-2|few|-
TGTGCCAGCAGCTTAGTACAGCTAAACGGAAACACCATATATTTT
CASSLVQLNGNTIYF
>TRBJ1-2|TRBV6-2/TRBV6-3|-|-
TGTGCCAGCAGTTACCAGCAGAACTATGGCTACACCTTC
CASSYQQNYGYTF
>TRBJ1-1|TRBV20-1|-|-
TGCAGTGCTAGAGACAATCAACAGTCGTACATGAACACTGAAGCTTTCTTT
CSARDNQQSYMNTEAFF
>TRBJ2-7|TRBV18|many|TRBD2
TGTGCCAGCTCGGAGCTAGCGGGAGAAGGGTACGAGCAGTACTTC
CASSELAGEGYEQYF